This T cell receptor beta chain appears in the sequencing data of a study of blood T cell repertoires in COVID-19. Repertoires were generated with immunoSEQ multiplex PCR, while TCRdb's copy carries only in-frame clones and drops some. The sample has some 320,000 clones, roughly nine tenths seen once; the top ten hold 2% to 3%. This CDR3 is built from 16 residues. CDR1 and CDR2 (germline): LNHDA, SQIVND (reference sequence). V lost 0 bases, J lost 3 bases, and 15 bases lay in between. Sequencing was carried out using PBMCs or T cells enriched from blood (not recorded which). This receptor was identified in a man between 60 and 75 years old who had recovered from COVID-19. The chain joins TRBV19 to TRBJ2-7; possible D gene TRBD1, 5 bases. The CDR3 DNA is TGTGCCAGTAGTATAGATCTGGCCAGGGTTAGCTACGAGCAGTACTTC. It specifies CASSIDLARVSYEQYF.